The 21 T cell receptor beta chains presented below share a single source sample, sequenced in a study of spatial heterogeneity in lung cancer. From the 5' RACE reads, TCRdb called clonotypes with MiXCR, one entry per CDR3 protein. The table lists roughly 79,000 distinct CDR3 sequences, roughly 12% of them singletons. Time point reported: sample taken at primary tumor resection. Whole RNA, isolated from tumor, nontumor lung or frozen PBMC, was sequenced without prior sorting. The specimen comprised PBMCs, sampled at surgery. The receptors were sampled from a male donor with early-stage non-small cell lung cancer.

This clonotype was detected a few times. V gene TRBV19 combines with J gene TRBJ1-5; TRBD1 matches at 7 bases. The CDR3 has 16 residues. Trimming cost V 7 bases and J 3 bases; bases outside gene matches: 12. Germline assignment: CDR1 LNHDA and CDR2 SQIVND (reference sequence). The CDR3 loop is CASTTEGGAHNQPQHF. The DNA for the CDR3 is TGTGCCAGTACCACAGAAGGGGGCGCGCACAATCAGCCCCAGCATTTT.

This clonotype was counted at least ten times. The chain employs TRBV10-1 and TRBJ2-2; 7 bases align to TRBD1. This CDR3 comprises 15 residues. J lost 7 bases, V lost 5 bases, and 10 bases had no gene match. CDR1 WNHNN and CDR2 SYGVQD come from the germline V gene (reference sequence). The CDR3 loop reads CASSRQQGNGGELFF. The CDR3, as DNA: TGCGCCAGCAGTAGGCAACAGGGGAACGGCGGGGAGCTGTTTTTT.

The chain couples TRBV18 to TRBJ2-6; no clear D gene. This CDR3 contains 16 residues. Germline-derived CDR1 and CDR2 are KGHSH and LQKENI. Trimming cost V 4 bases and J 0 bases, with 10 bases left between them. The CDR3 DNA sequence: TGTGCCAGCTCACTAACCGAGAGCTCTGGGGCCAACGTCCTGACTTTC. Translating it yields CASSLTESSGANVLTF.

Many counts were recorded for this clonotype. The rearrangement uses TRBV9 and TRBJ2-6; D is ambiguous. The V end was cut by 0 bases, the J end by 0 bases, with 7 bases between. This CDR3 has 16 residues. Germline loops: CDR1 SGDLS, CDR2 YYNGEE. This CDR3 reads CASSVGSLSGANVLTF. CDR3 in DNA: TGTGCCAGCAGCGTAGGAAGTCTCTCTGGGGCCAACGTCCTGACTTTC.

This clonotype was detected a few times. The gene calls are TRBV3-1 and TRBJ2-1, with 8 bases lining up with TRBD2. V gave up 1 base and J gave up 10 bases; unmatched junction bases: 9. The CDR3 contains 15 residues. The germline CDR1 and CDR2 sequences are LGHDT and YNNKEL (reference sequence). The CDR3 loop reads CASSQVYGGAGEQFF. The CDR3 DNA is TGTGCCAGCAGCCAAGTTTACGGGGGGGCAGGCGAGCAGTTCTTC.

The V call is TRBV18, the J call TRBJ2-7; 9 positions match TRBD2. Germline V lookup: CDR1 KGHSH, CDR2 LQKENI. The CDR3 runs 16 residues. After removal of 3 bases from V and 6 bases from J, the junction contained 12 bases not matched to a gene. The CDR3 bases are TGTGCCAGCTCACCGCTATCCGGGACTAGCTCTCGCGAGCAGTACTTC. It translates to CASSPLSGTSSREQYF.

This clonotype was seen only a few times. V is TRBV3-1 and J is TRBJ1-2, with D unclear. CDR3 length equals 14 residues. V lost 0 bases to trimming and J lost 2 bases, with 7 bases between them. CDR1 LGHDT and CDR2 YNNKEL come from the germline V gene (reference sequence). CDR3 loop: CASSQDLGNYGYTF. In DNA form, the CDR3 reads TGTGCCAGCAGCCAAGATCTTGGGAACTATGGCTACACCTTC.

Comment on this clonotype: Given a much more abundant clone one base away, this may be a read error. The rearrangement uses TRBV6-2 or TRBV6-3 and TRBJ1-1; no reliable D call. Germline V gene sequence: CDR1 MNHEY, CDR2 SVGEGT. The CDR3 is 12 amino acids. The DNA of the CDR3 is TGTGCCGGCAGTTACTATGGCACTGAAGCTTTCTTT. This encodes CAGSYYGTEAFF.

V is TRBV10-3 and J is TRBJ2-5; the match to TRBD1 covers 8 bases. The V gene end was trimmed by 5 bases and the J gene end by 2 bases; junction bases not matched to a gene: 4. CDR3 length: 14 amino acids. Germline lookup yields CDR1 ENHRY and CDR2 SYGVKD. CDR3 in DNA: TGTGCCATCAGTCAAACAGGGGGTCAAGAGACCCAGTACTTC. Translating it yields CAISQTGGQETQYF.

There are many counts of this clonotype. This rearrangement joins TRBV30 to TRBJ2-3, with D perhaps matching TRBD2 (6 bases). The CDR3 totals 14 residues. Germline V lookup: CDR1 GTSNPN, CDR2 SVGIG (reference sequence). The V end lost 2 bases, the J end lost 5 bases, and 14 bases lay between the germline ends. The DNA for the CDR3 is TGTGCCTGGAGTATGCCGGGGGTCGGAGATACGCAGTATTTT. Amino acid sequence: CAWSMPGVGDTQYF.

The CDR3 bases are TGTGCCAGCAGCCAAGGATCCGGTCGTAGCAATCAGCCCCAGCATTTT. This sequence encodes CASSQGSGRSNQPQHF. The chain employs TRBV3-1 and TRBJ1-5; D ambiguous. The CDR3 totals 16 residues. Trimming left V 1 base short and J 0 bases short, with 10 bases between. The V gene's germline CDR1 is LGHDT and CDR2 YNNKEL (reference sequence).

The sample holds a few counts of this clonotype. This chain joins TRBV14 and TRBJ2-2; 7 bases match TRBD1. J gave up 4 bases and V 4 bases, and 9 bases lay outside the gene matches. The CDR3 has 16 residues. The germline V gene has CDR1 SGHDN and CDR2 FVKESK. CDR3 loop: CASSLEGGASTGELFF. CDR3 DNA: TGTGCCAGCAGCCTTGAAGGGGGCGCGAGCACCGGGGAGCTGTTTTTT.

This clonotype was counted between two and nine times. The J gene is TRBJ2-3, the V gene TRBV20-1; a possible D gene is TRBD1 (6 bases). Germline V gene lookup returns CDR1 DFQATT and CDR2 SNEGSKA (reference sequence). V was pared by 3 bases and J by 1 base, with 14 bases between. This CDR3 spans 15 amino acids. The DNA for the CDR3 is TGCAGTGCTAGGGCTCTAACAGGGCGCACAGATACGCAGTATTTT. Encoded protein: CSARALTGRTDTQYF.

The gene calls are TRBV11-2 and TRBJ2-1, with 9 bases fitting TRBD2. In germline, CDR1 is SGHAT, CDR2 FQNNGV. V gave up 4 bases and J gave up 8 bases; unmatched junction bases: 9. This CDR3 has 15 amino acids. As DNA, the CDR3 is TGTGCCAGCAGCTATAGCGGGAGTTCGTTGGATGAGCAGTTCTTC. It codes for CASSYSGSSLDEQFF.

This clonotype has more than one count but fewer than ten. The V gene is TRBV7-2, the J gene TRBJ2-1; the D gene is possibly TRBD2 (5 bases). This CDR3 contains 14 residues. With 3 bases removed from V and 7 bases from J, the gap between germline ends came to 13 bases. The germline gives CDR1 SGHTA, CDR2 FQGNSA. CDR3 nucleotide sequence: TGTGCCAGCAGCTTCCACCCCGGCGGGAATGAGCAGTTCTTC. This sequence encodes CASSFHPGGNEQFF.

The chain combines TRBV12-3 or TRBV12-4 with TRBJ1-1; D is possibly TRBD1 (5 bases). Trimming removed 3 bases at V and 7 bases at J, with 12 bases between. CDR3 size: 13 residues. DNA of the CDR3: TGTGCCAGCAGTTTTGGACATCCCAATGAAGCTTTCTTT. Its protein product is CASSFGHPNEAFF.

The chain uses TRBV14 and TRBJ1-1; TRBD1 is a possible D gene (6 bases). V dropped 6 bases and J dropped 4 bases, with 15 bases sitting between them. Germline lookup yields CDR1 SGHDN and CDR2 FVKESK. The CDR3 contains 14 residues. CDR3 protein: CASSLMRGLTEAFF. DNA of the CDR3: TGTGCCAGCAGTCTCATGCGGGGGCTCACTGAAGCTTTCTTT.

For this clonotype: Possible read error: a much larger clone is one base away. CDR3 sequence (DNA): TGTGCCAGCAGCAGGGGACTAGGTAGAGATACGCAGTATTTT. This sequence encodes CASSRGLGRDTQYF. V gene TRBV5-4 combines with J gene TRBJ2-3, with 8 bases aligning to TRBD2. The CDR3 is 14 amino acids. Germline V gene lookup returns CDR1 SGHNT and CDR2 YYREEE (reference sequence). Trimming cost V 4 bases and J 5 bases; bases outside gene matches: 6.

The chain employs TRBV6-1 and TRBJ1-5; D is ambiguous. V lost 0 bases, J lost 0 bases, and 9 bases lay in between. The CDR3 consists of 16 residues. Germline assignment: CDR1 MNHNS and CDR2 SASEGT. The CDR3 sequence: CASSEAEGYSNQPQHF. DNA of the CDR3: TGTGCCAGCAGTGAAGCAGAGGGTTATAGCAATCAGCCCCAGCATTTT.

This rearrangement joins TRBV6-1 to TRBJ2-7, with a possible D match to TRBD1 (6 bases). Trimming stripped 2 bases from V and 3 bases from J, with 17 bases between. The germline V gene has CDR1 MNHNS and CDR2 SASEGT. There are 16 residues in the CDR3. The CDR3 sequence: CASSERALGQNYEQYF. CDR3 nucleotide sequence: TGTGCCAGCAGTGAAAGGGCCTTAGGACAGAACTACGAGCAGTACTTC.

The table lists this clonotype with a few counts. The chain couples TRBV5-1 to TRBJ1-1; 9 bases agree with TRBD1. CDR1 SGHRS and CDR2 YFSETQ come from the germline V gene. The length of the CDR3 is 20 residues. The junction had 15 bases not matched to a gene; V was cut back by 0 bases and J by 0 bases. For the CDR3, the DNA is TGCGCCAGCAGCTTGGCCGACAGGGGGGAACTGATCAATGTGAACACTGAAGCTTTCTTT. Translating it yields CASSLADRGELINVNTEAFF.